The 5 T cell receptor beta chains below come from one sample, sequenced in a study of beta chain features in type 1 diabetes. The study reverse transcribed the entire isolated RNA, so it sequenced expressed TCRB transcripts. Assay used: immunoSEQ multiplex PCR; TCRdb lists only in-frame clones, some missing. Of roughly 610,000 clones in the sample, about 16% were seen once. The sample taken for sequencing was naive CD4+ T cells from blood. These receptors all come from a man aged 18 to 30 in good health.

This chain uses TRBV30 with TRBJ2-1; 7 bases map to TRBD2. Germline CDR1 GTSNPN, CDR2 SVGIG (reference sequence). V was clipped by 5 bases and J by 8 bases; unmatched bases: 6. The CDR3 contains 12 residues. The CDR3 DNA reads TGTGCCTGGCGGACTAGTCAGCATGAGCAGTTCTTC. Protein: CAWRTSQHEQFF. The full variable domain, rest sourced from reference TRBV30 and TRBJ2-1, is SQTIHQWPATLVQPVGSPLSLECTVEGTSNPNLYWYRQAAGRGLQLLFYSVGIGQISSEVPQNLSASRPQDRQFILSSKKLLLSDSGFYLCAWRTSQHEQFFGPGTRLTVL.

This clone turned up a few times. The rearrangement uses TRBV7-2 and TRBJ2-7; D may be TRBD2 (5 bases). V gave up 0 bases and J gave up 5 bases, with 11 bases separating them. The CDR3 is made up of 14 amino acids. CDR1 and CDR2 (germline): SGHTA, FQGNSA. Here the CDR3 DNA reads TGTGCCAGCAGCTTAGCCCCGGGAACCCACGAGCAGTACTTC. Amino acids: CASSLAPGTHEQYF.

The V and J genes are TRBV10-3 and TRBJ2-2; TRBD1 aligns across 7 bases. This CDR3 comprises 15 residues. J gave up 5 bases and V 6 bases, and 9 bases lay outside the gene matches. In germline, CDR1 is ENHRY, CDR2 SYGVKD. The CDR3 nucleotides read TGTGCCATCAGATCCCCGGGACAGACAACCGGGGAGCTGTTTTTT. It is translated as CAIRSPGQTTGELFF.

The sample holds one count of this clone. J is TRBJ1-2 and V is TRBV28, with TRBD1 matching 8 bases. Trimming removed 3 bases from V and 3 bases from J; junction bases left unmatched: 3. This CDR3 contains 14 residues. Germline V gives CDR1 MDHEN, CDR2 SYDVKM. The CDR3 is CASSFGTGHYGYTF. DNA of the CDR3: TGTGCCAGCAGTTTTGGGACAGGACACTATGGCTACACCTTC.

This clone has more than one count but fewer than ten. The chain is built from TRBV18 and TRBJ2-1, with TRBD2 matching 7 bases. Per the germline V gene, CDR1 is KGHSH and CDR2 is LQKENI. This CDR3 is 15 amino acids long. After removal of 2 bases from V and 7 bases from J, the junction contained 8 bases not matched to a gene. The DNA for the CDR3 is TGTGCCAGCTCACCAAGAAGCGGGAACCCTAATGAGCAGTTCTTC. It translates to CASSPRSGNPNEQFF.